A single sample is the source of the 4 T cell receptor beta chains below, sequenced in a study of chemoradiotherapy in HPV16-positive cancers. TCRdb's table, derived via immunoSEQ multiplex PCR, lists solely in-frame clones and lacks some. Of some 11,000 clones detected, around 71% appear once; the ten largest clones hold around 15%. This specimen was acquired from a patient who underwent chemoradiotherapy. The receptors were sampled from a human donor with HPV-associated anogenital cancer.

The chain combines TRBV4-2 with TRBJ2-7, with a tentative D call TRBD1 (5 bases). The CDR3 covers 15 residues. Per germline, CDR1 LGHNA and CDR2 YNFKEQ. Trimming cost V 0 bases and J 0 bases, with 9 bases left between them. The CDR3 here is CASSQDYRSSYEQYF. CDR3 sequence (DNA): TGTGCCAGCAGCCAAGATTACAGGAGCTCCTACGAGCAGTACTTC.

The chain combines TRBV6-1 with TRBJ1-1; D call uncertain. With 8 bases removed from V and 4 bases from J, the gap between germline ends came to 14 bases. This CDR3 region has 13 residues. Per germline, CDR1 MNHNS and CDR2 SASEGT. The CDR3 loop is CASSEGSGTEAFF. The CDR3 DNA sequence: TGTGCCAGCTCCGAAGGAAGCGGCACTGAAGCTTTCTTT.

A few counts support this clone. The chain has TRBV11-2 and TRBJ1-4; a weak D match, TRBD1 (5 bases). The V gene lost 5 bases and the J gene lost 7 bases, with 14 bases spanning the gap. CDR3 length: 14 amino acids. CDR1 and CDR2 (germline): SGHAT, FQNNGV. The CDR3 region has the DNA TGTGCCAGCAGCGAAGACAGCTGGGGTGAAAAACTGTTTTTT. Its translation is CASSEDSWGEKLFF. Variable domain in full (rest from reference TRBV11-2 and TRBJ1-4): EAGVAQSPRYKIIEKRQSVAFWCNPISGHATLYWYQQILGQGPKLLIQFQNNGVVDDSQLPKDRFSAERLKGVDSTLKIQPAKLEDSAVYLCASSEDSWGEKLFFGSGTQLSVL.

The V gene is TRBV19, the J gene TRBJ2-3; TRBD1 aligns across 7 bases. CDR1 and CDR2 (germline): LNHDA, SQIVND (reference sequence). The CDR3 spans 13 residues. With 6 bases clipped from V and 3 bases from J, the junction kept 3 bases outside the gene matches. The DNA for the CDR3 is TGTGCCAGTAGGGACAGGCCAACAGATACGCAGTATTTT. It yields the protein CASRDRPTDTQYF.